A selection of T cell receptor beta chains follows, all from one sample in a study of blood T cells in healthy people across ages. MiXCR was run by TCRdb on the 5' RACE reads, yielding one entry per CDR3 protein. The sample has roughly 640,000 distinct CDR3 sequences, approximately 30% seen once. Sequenced: blood. All receptors come from an elderly woman in good health. The CDR3 runs from the conserved cysteine through the conserved F or W. The size of a clone is reported for some rows only, either as once, few or many, or as a class for expanded clones.

v_gene: TRBV6-5
abundance: -
CDR3aa: CASSCGALTDTQYF

v_gene: TRBV5-1
abundance: many
CDR3aa: CASSLERMNTEAFF

v_gene: TRBV12-3/TRBV12-4
abundance: many
CDR3aa: CASGSWPDTQYF

v_gene: TRBV4-3
abundance: few
CDR3aa: CASSHLEGDEQYF

v_gene: TRBV30
abundance: few
CDR3aa: CAWSPYSTGPLYGYTF

v_gene: TRBV27
abundance: -
CDR3aa: CASSLEHGHEQYF

v_gene: TRBV4-1
abundance: -
CDR3aa: CASSLVVAGGPLNEQFF

v_gene: TRBV6-1
abundance: few
CDR3aa: CASSGQGTANEKLFF

v_gene: TRBV7-2
abundance: -
CDR3aa: CASSLAVSGGNIQYF

v_gene: TRBV4-3
abundance: few
CDR3aa: CASSQFSGARGSYNGQYF

v_gene: TRBV30
abundance: -
CDR3aa: CARSVIKAGYTF

v_gene: TRBV12-3/TRBV12-4
abundance: few
CDR3aa: CASRLQGREKLFF

v_gene: TRBV6-1
abundance: many
CDR3aa: CASDRDGSSYNEQFF

v_gene: TRBV7-2
abundance: many
CDR3aa: CASSFPGPGGETQYF

v_gene: TRBV29-1
abundance: many
CDR3aa: CSVSRAQETQYF